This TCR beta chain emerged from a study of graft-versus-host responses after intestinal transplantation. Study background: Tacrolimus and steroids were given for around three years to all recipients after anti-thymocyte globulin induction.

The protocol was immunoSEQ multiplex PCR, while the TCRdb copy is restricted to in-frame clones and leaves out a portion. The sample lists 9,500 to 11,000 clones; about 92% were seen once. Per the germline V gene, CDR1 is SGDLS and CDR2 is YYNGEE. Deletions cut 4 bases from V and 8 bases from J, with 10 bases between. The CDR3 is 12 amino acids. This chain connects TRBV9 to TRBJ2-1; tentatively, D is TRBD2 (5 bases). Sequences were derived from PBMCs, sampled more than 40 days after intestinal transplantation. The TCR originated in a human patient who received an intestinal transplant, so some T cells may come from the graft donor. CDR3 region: CASSFSDHEQFF. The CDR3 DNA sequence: TGTGCCAGCAGCTTTAGCGACCATGAGCAGTTCTTC.